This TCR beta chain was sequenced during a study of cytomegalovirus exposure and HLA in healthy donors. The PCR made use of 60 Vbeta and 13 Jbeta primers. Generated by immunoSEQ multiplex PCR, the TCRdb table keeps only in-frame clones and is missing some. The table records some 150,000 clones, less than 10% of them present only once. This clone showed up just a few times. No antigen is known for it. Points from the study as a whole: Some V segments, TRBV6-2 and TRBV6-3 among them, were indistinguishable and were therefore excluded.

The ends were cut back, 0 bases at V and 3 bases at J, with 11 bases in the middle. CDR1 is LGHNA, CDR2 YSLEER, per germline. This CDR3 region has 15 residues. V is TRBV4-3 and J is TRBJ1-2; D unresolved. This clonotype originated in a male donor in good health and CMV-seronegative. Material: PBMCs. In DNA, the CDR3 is TGCGCCAGCAGCCAAGATCTCGAGATCGACTATGGCTACACCTTC. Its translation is CASSQDLEIDYGYTF.